The 21 T cell receptor beta chains below all came from one sample that was sequenced in a study of blood T cell repertoires in COVID-19. This table comes from immunoSEQ multiplex PCR, and its TCRdb copy is limited to in-frame clones, with some not included. The sample records 95,000 to 110,000 clones, about 91% being singletons. Sequencing used peripheral blood. These receptors originate from a man between 45 and 60 years old with active or convalescent COVID-19.

J is TRBJ1-1 and V is TRBV28, with no clear D. Germline V gene sequence: CDR1 MDHEN, CDR2 SYDVKM. V was clipped by 2 bases and J by 2 bases, with 9 bases between them. The CDR3 consists of 14 residues. For the CDR3, the DNA is TGTGCCAGCAGTTTAACGTCAGTCAACACTGAAGCTTTCTTT. Amino acids: CASSLTSVNTEAFF.

The V and J genes are TRBV19 and TRBJ1-5; tentatively, D is TRBD1 (6 bases). Trimming took 5 bases from V and 6 from J, leaving 14 bases between them. The CDR3 covers 14 residues. Per germline, CDR1 LNHDA and CDR2 SQIVND (reference sequence). The DNA of the CDR3 is TGTGCCAGTAGTCACAGGGATAACACTCAGCCCCAGCATTTT. Amino acids: CASSHRDNTQPQHF.

V and J are TRBV25-1 and TRBJ1-1; a weak D match, TRBD1 (5 bases). V shed 2 bases and J shed 0 bases, with 13 bases lying between them. The germline V gene has CDR1 MGHDK and CDR2 SYGVNS. The CDR3 loop spans 16 amino acids. For the CDR3, the DNA is TGTGCCAGCAGTGAAGGTCAGGGAGGAGTGAACACTGAAGCTTTCTTT. This translates into CASSEGQGGVNTEAFF.

This clone has only a few counts. The chain is built from TRBV7-9 and TRBJ2-5, with D maybe TRBD2 (5 bases). Deletions cut 3 bases from V and 1 base from J, with 9 bases between. The CDR3 is 14 amino acids. From germline, CDR1 is SEHNR and CDR2 FQNEAQ (reference sequence). CDR3 loop: CASSLERSQETQYF. DNA for the CDR3: TGTGCCAGCAGCTTGGAGCGGAGCCAAGAGACCCAGTACTTC.

J is TRBJ1-6 and V is TRBV2, with 7 bases fitting TRBD1. V trimming: 2 bases; J trimming: 7 bases; junction bases outside the gene matches: 5. Germline-derived CDR1 and CDR2 are SNHLY and FYNNEI. The CDR3 has 15 amino acids. The CDR3 sequence: CASSERRDSNSPLHF. The CDR3 nucleotides are TGTGCCAGCAGTGAAAGACGGGACAGCAATTCACCCCTCCACTTT.

This clone came up once. The rearrangement uses TRBV7-9 and TRBJ1-2; 10 nucleotides align to TRBD1. This CDR3 has 15 amino acids. After removal of 5 bases from V and 4 bases from J, the junction contained 7 bases not matched to a gene. CDR1 and CDR2 from the germline V gene are SEHNR and FQNEAQ (reference sequence). The DNA for the CDR3 is TGTGCCAGCAGCGCGGGACAGGGGCGTCGCTATGGCTACACCTTC. Residues: CASSAGQGRRYGYTF.

V and J are TRBV23-1 and TRBJ2-5; 7 positions agree with TRBD1. TRBV23-1 is treated as an ORF (open reading frame) with a function not yet certain. This CDR3 contains 14 residues. V shed 3 bases, J shed 3 bases, and the junction held 4 bases outside the gene matches. The DNA for the CDR3 is TGCGCCAGCAGTCACGGAACAGGGGAAGAGACCCAGTACTTC. It yields the protein CASSHGTGEETQYF.

The V gene is TRBV9, the J gene TRBJ2-1; 9 bases are a match to TRBD2. The J segment lost 9 bases and the V segment lost 4 bases, leaving 8 bases of the junction unmatched. CDR1 SGDLS and CDR2 YYNGEE come from the germline V gene. There are 14 residues in the CDR3. CDR3 sequence reads: CASSPMAGGVEQFF. The CDR3 DNA sequence: TGTGCCAGCAGCCCGATGGCGGGAGGGGTTGAGCAGTTCTTC.

The chain joins TRBV20-1 to TRBJ2-7, with D uncertain. Germline V CDR1 and CDR2: DFQATT, SNEGSKA (reference sequence). The V end lost 6 bases, the J end lost 3 bases, and 6 bases lay between the germline ends. The CDR3 totals 10 residues. The CDR3 nucleotides are TGCAGTGCCCAGAACTACGAGCAGTACTTC. Translating gives CSAQNYEQYF.

The chain combines TRBV5-1 with TRBJ1-1; 9 bases agree with TRBD1. This CDR3 has 17 amino acids. Germline V gene lookup returns CDR1 SGHRS and CDR2 YFSETQ. The V segment lost 1 base and the J segment 0 bases; nucleotides outside the gene matches: 7. CDR3 residues: CASSLSPWTGVNTEAFF. In DNA, the CDR3 is TGCGCCAGCAGCTTGAGCCCCTGGACAGGGGTGAACACTGAAGCTTTCTTT.

The V and J genes are TRBV7-6 and TRBJ1-1, with 8 bases lining up with TRBD1. Germline assignment: CDR1 SGHVS and CDR2 FNYEAQ. V was clipped by 0 bases and J by 7 bases; unmatched bases: 10. There are 16 residues in the CDR3. This CDR3 reads CASSLAGQDGQGEAFF. DNA of the CDR3: TGTGCCAGCAGCTTAGCGGGACAGGATGGTCAGGGTGAAGCTTTCTTT.

The chain couples TRBV28 to TRBJ1-5; TRBD1 aligns across 7 bases. Germline CDR1 reads MDHEN; CDR2 reads SYDVKM. This CDR3 region has 15 residues. With V trimmed by 5 bases and J by 4 bases, 8 bases remained unmatched. The CDR3 region is CASSGLTGFNQPQHF. CDR3 DNA: TGTGCCAGCAGTGGGCTGACAGGGTTTAATCAGCCCCAGCATTTT.

The rearrangement uses TRBV19 and TRBJ1-2, with 12 bases lining up with TRBD1. Germline V gene lookup returns CDR1 LNHDA and CDR2 SQIVND (reference sequence). The CDR3 has 17 residues. Trimming cost V 3 bases and J 5 bases; bases outside gene matches: 10. The CDR3 bases are TGTGCCAGTAGTATCCGGGACAGGGGGCGTATTGAGTATGGCTACACCTTC. It codes for CASSIRDRGRIEYGYTF.

This chain uses TRBV24-1 with TRBJ2-6; 7 positions agree with TRBD1. The germline CDR1 and CDR2 sequences are KGHDR and SFDVKD. V shed 4 bases, J shed 9 bases, and the junction held 14 bases outside the gene matches. The CDR3 consists of 17 residues. CDR3 protein: CATSDPSTGRSDNVLTF. CDR3 bases: TGTGCCACCAGTGACCCCTCGACAGGGAGAAGTGACAACGTCCTGACTTTC.

This clone was seen only a few times. V and J are TRBV2 and TRBJ2-7; 8 positions agree with TRBD2. Per germline, CDR1 SNHLY and CDR2 FYNNEI. The CDR3 is 16 residues long. V lost 0 bases to trimming and J lost 4 bases; unmatched junction nucleotides: 8. CDR3 in DNA: TGTGCCAGCAGTGAAGCCGGGACTAGTAGCGGGTACGAGCAGTACTTC. This codes for CASSEAGTSSGYEQYF.

The chain is built from TRBV10-1 and TRBJ1-4, with TRBD1 matching over 7 bases. The CDR3 runs 17 residues. Trimming at V came to 7 bases and at J to 0 bases, leaving 11 bases not matched to a gene. Germline CDR1 and CDR2: WNHNN and SYGVQD (reference sequence). Here the CDR3 DNA reads TGCGCCAGCACTACAGGGGCAAGGGGGACAACTAATGAAAAACTGTTTTTT. Its translation: CASTTGARGTTNEKLFF.

This rearrangement joins TRBV10-3 to TRBJ2-7, with a tentative D call TRBD1 (6 bases). Looked up from germline, CDR1 is ENHRY and CDR2 is SYGVKD. V dropped 7 bases and J dropped 1 base, with 11 bases sitting between them. The CDR3 sequence is 13 residues long. In nucleotides, the CDR3 is TGTGCCATCAACAGGGAATTATCCTACGAGCAGTACTTC. The encoded protein is CAINRELSYEQYF.

This chain joins TRBV18 and TRBJ1-2; D gene unclear. Germline CDR1 is KGHSH and CDR2 is LQKENI. V was cut by 3 bases and J by 4 bases, with 12 bases left in between. This CDR3 region has 14 residues. CDR3 region: CASSPAGKAYGYTF. As DNA, the CDR3 is TGTGCCAGCTCACCGGCAGGCAAGGCCTATGGCTACACCTTC. Full variable domain (missing parts from reference TRBV18 and TRBJ1-2): NAGVMQNPRHLVRRRGQEARLRCSPMKGHSHVYWYRQLPEEGLKFMVYLQKENIIDESGMPKERFSAEFPKEGPSILRIQQVVRGDSAAYFCASSPAGKAYGYTFGSGTRLTVV.

J is TRBJ2-7 and V is TRBV5-6; TRBD2 matches 12 bases. The CDR3 consists of 18 residues. The junction had 17 bases not matched to a gene; V was cut back by 4 bases and J by 6 bases. CDR1 is SGHDT and CDR2 is YYEEEE in the germline V gene. For the CDR3, the DNA is TGTGCCAGCAGCGCATCTAGCGGGAGGGCCTGGGGCTTCTCCGAGCAGTACTTC. As protein: CASSASSGRAWGFSEQYF.

The rearrangement joins TRBV5-1 to TRBJ1-1; TRBD1 agrees at 7 bases. This CDR3 is 16 amino acids long. Germline V gene sequence: CDR1 SGHRS, CDR2 YFSETQ. J lost 0 bases, V lost 5 bases, and 10 bases had no gene match. CDR3: CASRRQGQVMNTEAFF. The CDR3 DNA reads as TGCGCCAGCAGAAGACAGGGCCAAGTCATGAACACTGAAGCTTTCTTT.

The chain uses TRBV15 and TRBJ2-1, with 11 bases that match TRBD2. This CDR3 has 15 residues. Germline lookup yields CDR1 LNHNV and CDR2 YYDKDF (reference sequence). Unmatched junction bases numbered 9, after V lost 7 bases and J lost 7 bases. In nucleotides, the CDR3 is TGTGCCACCATGAGACCCACTAGCGGGAGAAATGAGCAGTTCTTC. Translating gives CATMRPTSGRNEQFF.